The present T cell receptor beta chain was sequenced within a study of regulatory T cells in long-lasting Graves disease. This clonotype occurred many times. Construction of TCR beta libraries relied on iRepertoire HTBI primers and on Arm-PCR targeting CDR3 regions. MiXCR, run by TCRdb on the multiplex PCR reads, gives a single entry per CDR3 protein. The repertoire holds some 490,000 distinct CDR3 sequences, 12% seen once, with roughly 8.9% in the top ten. Described time point: newly diagnosed GD, antithyroid drugs for less than 3 months. The TCR library was prepared using RNA isolated from PBMCs. These data are also associated with another study on T cells in Graves' hyperthyroidism and ophthalmopathy.

The sequence came from a woman aged 25 to 45 with Graves disease. Sequencing was performed on peripheral blood mononuclear cells (PBMCs), taken at new diagnosis, from a patient treated with antithyroid drugs.

Here the CDR3 reads CARKRSLAGDLEQETQYF. DNA of the CDR3: TGCGCCAGAAAAAGGAGTCTAGCGGGGGACCTCGAGCAAGAGACCCAGTACTTC. The chain links TRBV10-1 to TRBJ2-5, with 10 nucleotides matching TRBD2. V trimming: 9 bases; J trimming: 2 bases; junction bases outside the gene matches: 18. The CDR3 loop spans 18 amino acids. The V gene's germline CDR1 is WNHNN and CDR2 SYGVQD (reference sequence).